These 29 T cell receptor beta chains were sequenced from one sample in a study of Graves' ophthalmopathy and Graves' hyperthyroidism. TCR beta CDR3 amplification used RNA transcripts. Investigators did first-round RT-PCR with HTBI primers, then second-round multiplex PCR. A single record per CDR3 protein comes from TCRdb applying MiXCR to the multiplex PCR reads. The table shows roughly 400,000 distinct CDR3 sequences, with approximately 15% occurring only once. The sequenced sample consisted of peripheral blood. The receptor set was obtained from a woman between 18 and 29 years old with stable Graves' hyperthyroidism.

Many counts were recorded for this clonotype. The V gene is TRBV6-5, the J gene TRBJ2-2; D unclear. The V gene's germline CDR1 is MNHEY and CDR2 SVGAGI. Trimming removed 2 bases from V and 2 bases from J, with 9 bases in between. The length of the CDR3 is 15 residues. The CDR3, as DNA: TGTGCCAGCAGTTACGAACAGAGAAACACCGGGGAGCTGTTTTTT. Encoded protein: CASSYEQRNTGELFF.

CDR3 coding DNA: TGTGCCAGCAGCCAGGCCGCCGCTAGCGGGGTCCACGAGCAGTACTTC. The encoded protein is CASSQAAASGVHEQYF. The genes are TRBV4-2 and TRBJ2-7; 9 nucleotides agree with TRBD2. The J segment lost 5 bases and the V segment lost 3 bases, leaving 11 bases of the junction unmatched. CDR1 LGHNA and CDR2 YNFKEQ come from the germline V gene. The CDR3 sequence is 16 residues long.

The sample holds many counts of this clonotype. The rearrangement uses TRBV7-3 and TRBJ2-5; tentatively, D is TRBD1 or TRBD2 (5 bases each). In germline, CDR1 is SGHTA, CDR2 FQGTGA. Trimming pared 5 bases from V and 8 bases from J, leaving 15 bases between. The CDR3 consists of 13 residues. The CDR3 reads CASSPGTQSTQYF. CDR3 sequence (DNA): TGTGCCAGCAGCCCGGGGACGCAGAGTACCCAGTACTTC.

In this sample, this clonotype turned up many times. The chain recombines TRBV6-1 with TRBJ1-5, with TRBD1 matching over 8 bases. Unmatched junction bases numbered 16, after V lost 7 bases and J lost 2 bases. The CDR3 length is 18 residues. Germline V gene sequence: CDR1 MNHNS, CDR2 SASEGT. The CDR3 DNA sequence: TGTGCCAGCATTGCCGGGACAGGACAATCACCGGGCAATCAGCCCCAGCATTTT. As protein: CASIAGTGQSPGNQPQHF.

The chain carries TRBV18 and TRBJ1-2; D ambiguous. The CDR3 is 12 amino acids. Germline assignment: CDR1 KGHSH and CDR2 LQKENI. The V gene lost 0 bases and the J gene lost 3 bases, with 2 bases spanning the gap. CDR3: CASSPPDYGYTF. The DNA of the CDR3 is TGTGCCAGCTCACCACCGGACTATGGCTACACCTTC.

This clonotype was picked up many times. The CDR3 DNA follows: TGTGCCAGCAGTTTTGGGGGGGGGAACTATGGCTACACCTTC. Protein sequence: CASSFGGGNYGYTF. This rearrangement joins TRBV12-3 or TRBV12-4 to TRBJ1-2, with a tentative D call TRBD1 (5 bases). Trimming took 3 bases from V and 2 from J, leaving 10 bases between them. CDR3 length: 14 amino acids.

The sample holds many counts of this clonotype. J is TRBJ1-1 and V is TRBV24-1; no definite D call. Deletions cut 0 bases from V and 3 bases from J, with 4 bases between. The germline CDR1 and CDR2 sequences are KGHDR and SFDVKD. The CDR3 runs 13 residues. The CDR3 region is CATSDLGDTEAFF. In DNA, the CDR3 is TGTGCCACCAGTGATTTGGGGGACACTGAAGCTTTCTTT.

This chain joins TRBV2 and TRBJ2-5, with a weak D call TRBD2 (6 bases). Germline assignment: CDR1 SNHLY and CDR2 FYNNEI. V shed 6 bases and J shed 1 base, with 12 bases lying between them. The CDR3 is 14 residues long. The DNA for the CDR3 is TGTGCCAGCAGGGACTACCGGCCCCAAGAGACCCAGTACTTC. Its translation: CASRDYRPQETQYF.

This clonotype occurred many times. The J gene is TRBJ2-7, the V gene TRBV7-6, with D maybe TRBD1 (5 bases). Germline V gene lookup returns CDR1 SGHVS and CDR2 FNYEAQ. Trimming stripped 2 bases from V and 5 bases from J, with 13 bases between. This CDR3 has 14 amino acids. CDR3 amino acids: CASSLSGIADEQYF. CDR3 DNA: TGTGCCAGCAGCTTATCAGGGATCGCAGACGAGCAGTACTTC.

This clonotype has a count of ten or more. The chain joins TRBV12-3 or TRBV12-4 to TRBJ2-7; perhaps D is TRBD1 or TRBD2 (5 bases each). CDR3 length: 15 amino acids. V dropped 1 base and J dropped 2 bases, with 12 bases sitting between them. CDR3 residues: CASSLVPGATYEQYF. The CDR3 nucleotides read TGTGCCAGCAGTTTAGTACCCGGGGCCACCTACGAGCAGTACTTC.

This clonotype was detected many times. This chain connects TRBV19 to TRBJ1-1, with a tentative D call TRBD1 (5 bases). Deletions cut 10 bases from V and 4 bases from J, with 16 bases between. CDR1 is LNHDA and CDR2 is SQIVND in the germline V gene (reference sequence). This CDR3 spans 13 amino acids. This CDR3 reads CATNPGGGTEAFF. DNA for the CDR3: TGTGCCACCAATCCCGGGGGGGGCACTGAAGCTTTCTTT.

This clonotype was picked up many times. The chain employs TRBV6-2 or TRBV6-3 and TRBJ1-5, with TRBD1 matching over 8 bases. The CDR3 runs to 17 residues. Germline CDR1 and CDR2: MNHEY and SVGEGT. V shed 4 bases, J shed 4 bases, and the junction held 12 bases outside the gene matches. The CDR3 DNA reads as TGTGCCAGCAGTTTTCCGACCGGGACAGGTAGAAATCAGCCCCAGCATTTT. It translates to CASSFPTGTGRNQPQHF.

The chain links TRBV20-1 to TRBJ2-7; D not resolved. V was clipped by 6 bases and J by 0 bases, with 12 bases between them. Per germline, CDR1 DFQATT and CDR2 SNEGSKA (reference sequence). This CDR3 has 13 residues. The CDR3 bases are TGCAGTGCCCTAGACCGAAGCTCCTACGAGCAGTACTTC. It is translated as CSALDRSSYEQYF.

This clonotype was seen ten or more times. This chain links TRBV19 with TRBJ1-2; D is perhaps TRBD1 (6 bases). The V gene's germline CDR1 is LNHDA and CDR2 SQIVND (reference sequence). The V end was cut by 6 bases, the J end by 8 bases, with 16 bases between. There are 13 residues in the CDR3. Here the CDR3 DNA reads TGTGCCAGTAGCCAGGACAGCCGCTGGGGCTACACCTTC. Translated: CASSQDSRWGYTF.

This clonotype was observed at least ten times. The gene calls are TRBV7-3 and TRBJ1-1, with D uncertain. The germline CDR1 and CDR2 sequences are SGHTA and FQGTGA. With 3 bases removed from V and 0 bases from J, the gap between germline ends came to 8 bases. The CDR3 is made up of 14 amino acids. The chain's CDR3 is CASSLTKMNTEAFF. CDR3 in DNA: TGTGCCAGCAGCTTGACAAAAATGAACACTGAAGCTTTCTTT.

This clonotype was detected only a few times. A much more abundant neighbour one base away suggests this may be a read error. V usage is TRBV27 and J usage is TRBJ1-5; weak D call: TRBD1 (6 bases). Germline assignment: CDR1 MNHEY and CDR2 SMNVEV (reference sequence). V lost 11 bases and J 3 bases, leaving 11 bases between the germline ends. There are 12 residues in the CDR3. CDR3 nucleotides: TGTGCCGCTGGGGGCCACAATCAGCCCCAGCATTTT. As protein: CAAGGHNQPQHF.

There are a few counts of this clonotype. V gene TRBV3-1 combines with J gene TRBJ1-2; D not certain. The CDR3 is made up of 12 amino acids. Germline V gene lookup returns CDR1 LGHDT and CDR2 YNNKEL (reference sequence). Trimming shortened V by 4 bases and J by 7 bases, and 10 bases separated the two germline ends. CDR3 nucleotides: TGTGCCAGCAGCCGGCAGGCCGTTGGCTACACCTTC. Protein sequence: CASSRQAVGYTF.

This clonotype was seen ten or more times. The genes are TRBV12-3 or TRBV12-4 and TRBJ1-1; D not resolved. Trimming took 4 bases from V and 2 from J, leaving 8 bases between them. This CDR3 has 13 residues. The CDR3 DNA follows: TGTGCCAGCAGTTACCAGGTAAACACTGAAGCTTTCTTT. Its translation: CASSYQVNTEAFF.

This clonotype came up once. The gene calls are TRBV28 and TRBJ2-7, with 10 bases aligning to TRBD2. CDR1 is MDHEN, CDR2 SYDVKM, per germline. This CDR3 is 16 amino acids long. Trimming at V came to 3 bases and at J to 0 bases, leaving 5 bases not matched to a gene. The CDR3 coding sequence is TGTGCCAGCAGTTTCCCTCGGACTAGCGGCTCCTACGAGCAGTACTTC. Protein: CASSFPRTSGSYEQYF. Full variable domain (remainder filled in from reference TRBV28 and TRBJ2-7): DVKVTQSSRYLVKRTGEKVFLECVQDMDHENMFWYRQDPGLGLRLIYFSYDVKMKEKGDIPEGYSVSREKKERFSLILESASTNQTSMYLCASSFPRTSGSYEQYFGPGTRLTVT.

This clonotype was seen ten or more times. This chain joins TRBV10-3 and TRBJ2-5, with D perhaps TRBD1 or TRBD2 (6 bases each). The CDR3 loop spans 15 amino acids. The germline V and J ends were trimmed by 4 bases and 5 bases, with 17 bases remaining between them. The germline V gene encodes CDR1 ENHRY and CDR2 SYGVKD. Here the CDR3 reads CAISGGRGAKETQYF. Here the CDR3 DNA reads TGTGCCATCAGTGGGGGGCGGGGCGCGAAGGAGACCCAGTACTTC.

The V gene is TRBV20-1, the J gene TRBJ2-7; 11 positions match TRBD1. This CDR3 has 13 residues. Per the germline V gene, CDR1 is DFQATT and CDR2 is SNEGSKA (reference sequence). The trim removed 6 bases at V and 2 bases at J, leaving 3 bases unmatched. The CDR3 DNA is TGCAGTGCCCAGGGACAGGGGGCCTACGAGCAGTACTTC. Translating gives CSAQGQGAYEQYF.

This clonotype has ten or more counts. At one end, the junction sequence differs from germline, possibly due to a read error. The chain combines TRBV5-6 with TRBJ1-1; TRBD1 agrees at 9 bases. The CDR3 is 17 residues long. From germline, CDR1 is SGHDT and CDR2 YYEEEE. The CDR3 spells CASSLTTDGTGLTEAFF. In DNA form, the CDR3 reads TGTGCCAGCAGCCTTACAACTGACGGGACAGGGTTAACTGAAGCCTTCTTT.

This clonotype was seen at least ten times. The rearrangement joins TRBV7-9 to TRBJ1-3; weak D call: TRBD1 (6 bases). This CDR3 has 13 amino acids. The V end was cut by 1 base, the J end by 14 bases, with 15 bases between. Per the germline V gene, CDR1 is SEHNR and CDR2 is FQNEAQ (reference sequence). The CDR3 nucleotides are TGTGCCAGCAGCTTAGAGACAGGCCCTGATTTATATTTT. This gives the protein CASSLETGPDLYF.

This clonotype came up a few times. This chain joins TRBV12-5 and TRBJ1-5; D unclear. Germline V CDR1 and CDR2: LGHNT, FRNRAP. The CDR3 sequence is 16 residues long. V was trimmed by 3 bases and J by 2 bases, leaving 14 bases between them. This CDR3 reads CASGLDRTVGNQPQHF. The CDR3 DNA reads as TGTGCTAGTGGTTTAGATAGGACGGTGGGCAATCAGCCCCAGCATTTT.

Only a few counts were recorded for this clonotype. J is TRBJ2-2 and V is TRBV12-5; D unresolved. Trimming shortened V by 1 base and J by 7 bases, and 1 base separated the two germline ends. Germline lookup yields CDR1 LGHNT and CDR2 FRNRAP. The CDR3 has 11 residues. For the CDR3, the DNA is TGTGCTAGTGGTTTGGGCGGGGAGCTGTTTTTT. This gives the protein CASGLGGELFF.

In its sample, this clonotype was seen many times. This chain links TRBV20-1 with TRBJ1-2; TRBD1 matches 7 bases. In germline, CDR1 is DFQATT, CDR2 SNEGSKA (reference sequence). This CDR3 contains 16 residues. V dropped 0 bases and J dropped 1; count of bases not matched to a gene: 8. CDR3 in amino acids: CSARDRRGTVNYGYTF. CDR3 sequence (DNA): TGCAGTGCTAGAGATCGAAGGGGGACAGTTAACTATGGCTACACCTTC.

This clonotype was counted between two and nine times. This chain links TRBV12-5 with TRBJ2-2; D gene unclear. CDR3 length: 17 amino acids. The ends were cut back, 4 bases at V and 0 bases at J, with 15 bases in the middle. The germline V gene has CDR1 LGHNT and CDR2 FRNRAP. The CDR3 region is CASGSYISFANTGELFF. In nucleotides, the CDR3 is TGTGCTAGTGGTTCTTATATTTCTTTCGCGAACACCGGGGAGCTGTTTTTT.

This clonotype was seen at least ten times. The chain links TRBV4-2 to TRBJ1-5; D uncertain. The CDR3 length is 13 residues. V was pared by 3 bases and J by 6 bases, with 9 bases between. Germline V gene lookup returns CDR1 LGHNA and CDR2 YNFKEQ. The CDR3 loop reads CASSQGKGQPQHF. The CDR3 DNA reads TGTGCCAGCAGCCAGGGGAAGGGTCAGCCCCAGCATTTT.

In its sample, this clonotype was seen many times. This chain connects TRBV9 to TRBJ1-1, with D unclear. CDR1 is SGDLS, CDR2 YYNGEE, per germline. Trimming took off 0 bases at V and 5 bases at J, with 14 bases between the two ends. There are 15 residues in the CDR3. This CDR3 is CASSVVVSVGTEAFF. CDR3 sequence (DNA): TGTGCCAGCAGCGTAGTAGTGTCAGTGGGGACTGAAGCTTTCTTT.